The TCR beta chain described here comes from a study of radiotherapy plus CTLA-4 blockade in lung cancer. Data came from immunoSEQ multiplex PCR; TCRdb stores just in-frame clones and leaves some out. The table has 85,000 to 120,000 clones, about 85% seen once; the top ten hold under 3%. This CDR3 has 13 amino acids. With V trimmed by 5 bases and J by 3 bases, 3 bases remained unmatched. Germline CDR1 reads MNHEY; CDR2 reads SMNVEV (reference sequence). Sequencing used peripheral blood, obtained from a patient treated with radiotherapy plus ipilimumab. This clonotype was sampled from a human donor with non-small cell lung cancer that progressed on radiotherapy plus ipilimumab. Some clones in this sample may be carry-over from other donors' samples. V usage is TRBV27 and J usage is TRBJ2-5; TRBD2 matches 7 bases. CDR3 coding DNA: TGTGCCAGCAGTCCCGGACTAGAAGAGACCCAGTACTTC. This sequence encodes CASSPGLEETQYF.